What follows are 30 T cell receptor beta chains derived from one specimen sequenced in a study of OX40 agonist ivuxolimab in advanced cancers. The assay was immunoSEQ multiplex PCR, and TCRdb's table has in-frame clones only and misses some. The sample has approximately 100,000 clones, 75% to 95% seen once. Here the sequenced sample was CD4+ or CD8+ T cells sorted from blood, taken in a trial of the OX40 agonist ivuxolimab. The receptor source for this set is an adult with an advanced solid tumor such as melanoma, head and neck, liver or kidney cancer.

The gene calls are TRBV6-5 and TRBJ1-1, with a tentative D call TRBD1 (6 bases). Trimming removed 6 bases at V and 5 bases at J, with 19 bases between. The CDR3 is 15 residues long. Germline assignment: CDR1 MNHEY and CDR2 SVGAGI. CDR3 nucleotide sequence: TGTGCCAGCAGCCTACTACAGGGCGGGGGAACTGAAGCTTTCTTT. Translation: CASSLLQGGGTEAFF.

The V and J genes are TRBV6-6 and TRBJ2-6, with 8 bases aligning to TRBD2. The germline V gene has CDR1 MNHNY and CDR2 SVGAGI (reference sequence). The length of the CDR3 is 16 residues. Trimming took 4 bases from V and 3 from J; bases not matched to a gene: 5. This CDR3 reads CASSSPGGVGANVLTF. CDR3 bases: TGTGCCAGCAGTTCCCCGGGAGGGGTTGGGGCCAACGTCCTGACTTTC.

The chain couples TRBV28 to TRBJ2-1; 9 positions match TRBD2. The CDR3 runs to 16 residues. Germline CDR1 reads MDHEN; CDR2 reads SYDVKM. J lost 1 base, V lost 7 bases, and 8 bases had no gene match. This CDR3 reads CASTLIAGASYNEQFF. In nucleotides, the CDR3 is TGTGCCAGCACACTCATAGCGGGAGCGTCCTACAATGAGCAGTTCTTC.

The chain couples TRBV6-1 to TRBJ2-7, with a tentative D call TRBD2 (5 bases). V was clipped by 9 bases and J by 3 bases, with 9 bases between them. Germline-derived CDR1 and CDR2 are MNHNS and SASEGT. The CDR3 extends over 11 amino acids. DNA of the CDR3: TGTGCCAGTGAGGGTCTCTACGAGCAGTACTTC. Amino acids: CASEGLYEQYF.

The gene calls are TRBV7-2 and TRBJ2-7; D is ambiguous. V was shortened by 0 bases and J by 2 bases, with 14 bases between the two germline ends. The CDR3 spans 16 residues. The germline V gene has CDR1 SGHTA and CDR2 FQGNSA. This chain's CDR3 is CASSLASVGRTYEQYF. The CDR3 DNA follows: TGTGCCAGCAGCTTAGCGTCCGTGGGAAGAACCTACGAGCAGTACTTC.

The chain couples TRBV4-3 to TRBJ2-1, with TRBD2 matching 8 bases. Trimming at V came to 0 bases and at J to 12 bases, leaving 16 bases not matched to a gene. This CDR3 has 17 amino acids. CDR1 and CDR2 from the germline V gene are LGHNA and YSLEER. CDR3 coding DNA: TGCGCCAGCAGCCAAGATCTTGGGGGGGGAAGGACTAGCATGCAGTTCTTC. Encoded protein: CASSQDLGGGRTSMQFF.

As for this clone: The sample contains more than one DNA sequence encoding this CDR3. CDR3 sequence reads: CSALQETQYF. CDR3 nucleotide sequence: TGCAGTGCTCTTCAAGAGACCCAGTACTTC. The rearrangement joins TRBV20-1 to TRBJ2-5, with D unclear. There are 10 residues in the CDR3. Germline values: CDR1 DFQATT, CDR2 SNEGSKA (reference sequence). Between the trimmed V and J ends, which lost 5 bases and 2 bases, there was a span of 3 bases.

This chain links TRBV5-6 with TRBJ2-5; 9 positions agree with TRBD2. The germline gives CDR1 SGHDT, CDR2 YYEEEE. V shed 3 bases and J 4 bases; nucleotides not matched to a gene: 16. The CDR3 extends over 18 amino acids. CDR3 sequence reads: CASSYMMTSGVGGETQYF. As DNA, the CDR3 is TGTGCCAGCAGCTACATGATGACTAGCGGAGTGGGGGGAGAGACCCAGTACTTC.

V and J are TRBV7-7 and TRBJ2-3, with TRBD2 identical over 8 bases. Germline lookup yields CDR1 SSHAT and CDR2 FNYEAQ (reference sequence). The CDR3 consists of 12 residues. The J segment lost 6 bases and the V segment lost 5 bases, leaving 1 base of the junction unmatched. DNA for the CDR3: TGTGCCAGCAGCCCGGGGGGGGATACGCAGTATTTT. Its translation is CASSPGGDTQYF.

A word on this clone: This sample also contains other DNA sequences that code for the same CDR3. The gene calls are TRBV18 and TRBJ2-2, with 7 nucleotides matching TRBD2. The CDR3 sequence is 13 residues long. Germline V CDR1 and CDR2: KGHSH, LQKENI. Unmatched junction bases numbered 1, after V lost 3 bases and J lost 6 bases. CDR3: CASSPAGAGELFF. The CDR3 nucleotides read TGTGCCAGCTCACCGGCGGGAGCCGGGGAGCTGTTTTTT.

The V call is TRBV7-9, the J call TRBJ1-1, with 7 positions matching TRBD1. There are 14 residues in the CDR3. Germline V gene lookup returns CDR1 SEHNR and CDR2 FQNEAQ (reference sequence). With 5 bases clipped from V and 1 base from J, the junction kept 4 bases outside the gene matches. In DNA, the CDR3 is TGTGCCAGCAGCCAGAGGACAGGGAACACTGAAGCTTTCTTT. It is translated as CASSQRTGNTEAFF.

This clone was detected only once. This chain uses TRBV19 with TRBJ1-2; TRBD1 is a possible D gene (6 bases). The CDR3 has 14 amino acids. Trimming shortened V by 7 bases and J by 4 bases, and 16 bases separated the two germline ends. The V gene's germline CDR1 is LNHDA and CDR2 SQIVND (reference sequence). CDR3 DNA: TGTGCCAGTAAGGAGGTCGGGGGCCTCTATGGCTACACCTTC. Its protein product is CASKEVGGLYGYTF.

V usage is TRBV11-2 and J usage is TRBJ2-3; the match to TRBD2 covers 7 bases. Germline V gives CDR1 SGHAT, CDR2 FQNNGV. With V trimmed by 6 bases and J by 2 bases, 2 bases remained unmatched. The CDR3 has 13 amino acids. The CDR3 loop reads CASRLASTDTQYF. CDR3 DNA sequence: TGTGCCAGCAGACTAGCGTCCACAGATACGCAGTATTTT.

The gene calls are TRBV6-5 and TRBJ2-7; D possibly corresponds to TRBD1 (6 bases). This CDR3 has 11 amino acids. Trimming took off 6 bases at V and 4 bases at J, with 7 bases between the two ends. In germline, CDR1 is MNHEY, CDR2 SVGAGI. CDR3 protein: CASRQGYEQYF. The CDR3 DNA reads TGTGCCAGCAGACAGGGATACGAGCAGTACTTC.

The genes are TRBV5-4 and TRBJ2-1; 7 bases agree with TRBD2. The V segment lost 1 base and the J segment 6 bases; nucleotides outside the gene matches: 7. There are 15 residues in the CDR3. CDR1 and CDR2 (germline): SGHNT, YYREEE (reference sequence). The CDR3 nucleotides read TGTGCCAGCAGCTTGTGGACTAGTAGACTCAATGAGCAGTTCTTC. It specifies CASSLWTSRLNEQFF.

This clone was detected only once. Here the CDR3 DNA reads TGCGCCAGCAGGGCTACAGGGACCCTTAGGGACGAGCAGTACTTC. Encoded protein: CASRATGTLRDEQYF. V gene TRBV10-2 combines with J gene TRBJ2-7; D might be TRBD1 (6 bases). Germline values: CDR1 WSHSY, CDR2 SAAADI. Trimming took 6 bases from V and 5 from J, leaving 20 bases between them. CDR3 length: 15 residues.

The chain has TRBV10-3 and TRBJ1-5, with D perhaps matching TRBD1 (5 bases). Per the germline V gene, CDR1 is ENHRY and CDR2 is SYGVKD. The CDR3 spans 15 residues. The V and J ends lost 3 bases and 3 bases respectively, with 12 bases between them. The CDR3 region has the DNA TGTGCCATCAGTGACGAAGGGGTGAACAATCAGCCCCAGCATTTT. As protein: CAISDEGVNNQPQHF.

The CDR3 sequence: CASRSGGSETTEAFF. In nucleotides, the CDR3 is TGCGCCAGCAGATCGGGAGGGAGCGAGACCACTGAAGCTTTCTTT. The chain couples TRBV5-1 to TRBJ1-1; D ambiguous. The CDR3 runs 15 residues. V was trimmed by 5 bases and J by 4 bases, leaving 18 bases between them. Germline CDR1 SGHRS, CDR2 YFSETQ.

This clone is a singleton in its sample. The chain recombines TRBV5-1 with TRBJ2-6; D may be TRBD1 (5 bases). The CDR3 consists of 16 residues. V lost 4 bases and J 0 bases, leaving 11 bases between the germline ends. CDR1 and CDR2 (germline): SGHRS, YFSETQ. CDR3 in DNA: TGCGCCAGCAGCCCGACAGTTAGCTCTGGGGCCAACGTCCTGACTTTC. It is translated as CASSPTVSSGANVLTF.

The CDR3 DNA reads TGCGCCAGCAGCCAACAAGCGGGAGGGCTGCCGAACACCGGGGAGCTGTTTTTT. The encoded protein is CASSQQAGGLPNTGELFF. J is TRBJ2-2 and V is TRBV5-1; 10 nucleotides align to TRBD2. The CDR3 runs to 18 residues. Trimming cost V 4 bases and J 0 bases; bases outside gene matches: 9. Germline CDR1 is SGHRS and CDR2 is YFSETQ.

This clone was seen a single time. The chain combines TRBV27 with TRBJ2-1, with TRBD2 matching 9 bases. Germline V gene sequence: CDR1 MNHEY, CDR2 SMNVEV (reference sequence). Trimming cost V 8 bases and J 1 base; bases outside gene matches: 9. The CDR3 runs to 16 residues. CDR3 sequence reads: CASRPQTSGSYNEQFF. The CDR3 DNA sequence: TGTGCCAGCCGTCCCCAGACTAGCGGTTCCTACAATGAGCAGTTCTTC.

The chain carries TRBV10-3 and TRBJ2-1; TRBD2 matches at 7 bases. The CDR3 has 15 residues. Germline-derived CDR1 and CDR2 are ENHRY and SYGVKD. The junction had 7 bases not matched to a gene; V was cut back by 0 bases and J by 8 bases. The CDR3 nucleotides read TGTGCCATCAGTGAGTCTGGCAGGGCGGGGGATGAGCAGTTCTTC. Its translation is CAISESGRAGDEQFF.

V usage is TRBV5-3 and J usage is TRBJ2-3; D gene ambiguous. TRBV5-3 is an open reading frame, and its role is uncertain. The CDR3 length is 15 residues. V was trimmed by 5 bases and J by 1 base, leaving 14 bases between them. The CDR3 sequence: CARSTMGEGTDTQYF. In DNA form, the CDR3 reads TGTGCCAGAAGTACTATGGGCGAGGGCACAGATACGCAGTATTTT.

This chain links TRBV7-6 with TRBJ2-7; D gene ambiguous. The CDR3 runs 15 residues. V dropped 1 base and J dropped 0 bases, with 10 bases sitting between them. Per germline, CDR1 SGHVS and CDR2 FNYEAQ. This CDR3 reads CASSLGSPYSYEQYF. The DNA for the CDR3 is TGTGCCAGCAGCTTAGGGAGTCCATACTCCTACGAGCAGTACTTC.

V and J are TRBV19 and TRBJ2-6; 12 bases map to TRBD1. V shed 5 bases, J shed 0 bases, and the junction held 14 bases outside the gene matches. CDR1 LNHDA and CDR2 SQIVND come from the germline V gene (reference sequence). The CDR3 is made up of 21 amino acids. CDR3 sequence reads: CASSSLGTGGRVYSGANVLTF. The CDR3 DNA sequence: TGTGCCAGTAGTTCGCTGGGGACAGGGGGCAGGGTATACTCTGGGGCCAACGTCCTGACTTTC.

V is TRBV18 and J is TRBJ2-6; D call uncertain. The CDR3 is 18 amino acids. Germline V gene sequence: CDR1 KGHSH, CDR2 LQKENI. V was pared by 2 bases and J by 0 bases, with 14 bases between. CDR3 protein: CASSPIPSFTSGANVLTF. CDR3 nucleotide sequence: TGTGCCAGCTCACCAATTCCCAGTTTCACCTCTGGGGCCAACGTCCTGACTTTC.

The rearrangement joins TRBV11-2 to TRBJ2-5, with D possibly TRBD1 on 7 matching bases. The CDR3 consists of 16 residues. CDR1 is SGHAT, CDR2 FQNNGV, per germline. V was pared by 0 bases and J by 6 bases, with 17 bases between. CDR3 sequence reads: CASSLDGAGGMKTQYF. The CDR3 DNA reads as TGTGCCAGCAGCTTAGATGGGGCAGGGGGGATGAAGACCCAGTACTTC.

The chain uses TRBV6-1 and TRBJ1-3, with unresolved D. This CDR3 region has 15 residues. V shed 1 base and J shed 0 bases, with 7 bases lying between them. The germline gives CDR1 MNHNS, CDR2 SASEGT. CDR3 DNA: TGTGCCAGCAGTGAAGGACCGCTCTCTGGAAACACCATATATTTT. Translating it yields CASSEGPLSGNTIYF.

V is TRBV7-3 and J is TRBJ2-7, with TRBD1 matching over 8 bases. The germline V gene encodes CDR1 SGHTA and CDR2 FQGTGA. The ends lost 2 bases at V and 2 bases at J; junction bases unmatched: 5. The CDR3 runs to 15 residues. The CDR3, as DNA: TGTGCCAGCAGCTTAGGGGGGACAGGCCCCTACGAGCAGTACTTC. This sequence encodes CASSLGGTGPYEQYF.

This chain uses TRBV4-2 with TRBJ1-1; no clear D. V lost 0 bases and J 7 bases, leaving 15 bases between the germline ends. CDR3 length equals 15 residues. The germline CDR1 and CDR2 sequences are LGHNA and YNFKEQ. This CDR3 is CASSQESPHRREAFF. CDR3 bases: TGTGCCAGCAGCCAAGAGAGTCCACATCGCCGTGAAGCTTTCTTT.